The clone carrying this T cell receptor (beta chain) was seen only once. The antigen is unknown. The sample originates from a study of OX40 agonist ivuxolimab in advanced cancers. Study overall: Anti-PD-1, anti-PD-L1 or anti-CTLA-4 therapy given earlier was allowed, and approximately 43% had some. Study outcomes and limitations: CD4+ and CD8+ blood T cells expanded clonally by week 6 at 0.1 to 3.0 mg/kg.

V shed 1 base and J shed 1 base, with 10 bases lying between them. The CDR3 loop spans 15 amino acids. Germline V gene sequence: CDR1 SGHVS, CDR2 FQNEAQ. The method was immunoSEQ multiplex PCR; TCRdb's version includes in-frame clones alone and lacks a portion of them. The sample records around 81,000 clones, about 88% being singletons. This material consisted of CD4+ or CD8+ T cells sorted from blood, taken in a trial of the OX40 agonist ivuxolimab. This sequence was found in an adult with an advanced solid tumor such as melanoma, head and neck, liver or kidney cancer. V is TRBV7-8 and J is TRBJ2-5; TRBD2 is a possible D gene (6 bases). CDR3 region: CASSLVGGAQETQYF. The DNA for the CDR3 is TGTGCCAGCAGCTTAGTAGGAGGGGCCCAAGAGACCCAGTACTTC.